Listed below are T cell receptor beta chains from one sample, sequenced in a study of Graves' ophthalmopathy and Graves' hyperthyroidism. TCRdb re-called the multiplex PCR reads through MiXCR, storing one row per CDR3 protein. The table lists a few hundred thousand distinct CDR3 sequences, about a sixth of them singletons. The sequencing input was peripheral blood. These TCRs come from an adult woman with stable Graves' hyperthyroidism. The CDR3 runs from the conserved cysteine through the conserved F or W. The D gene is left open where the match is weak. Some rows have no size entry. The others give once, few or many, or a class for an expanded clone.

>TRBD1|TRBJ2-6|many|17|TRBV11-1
CASSPGDRISGANVLTF
TGTGCCAGCAGCCCCGGGGACAGAATCTCTGGGGCCAACGTCCTGACTTTC
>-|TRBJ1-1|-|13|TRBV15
CATGQPTSTEAFF
TGTGCCACAGGACAGCCAACGAGCACTGAAGCTTTCTTT
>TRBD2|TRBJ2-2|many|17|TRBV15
CATSRDRAGARTGELFF
TGTGCCACCAGCAGAGATCGGGCGGGAGCGCGCACCGGGGAGCTGTTTTTT
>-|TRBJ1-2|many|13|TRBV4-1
CASSYTTGYGYTF
TGCGCCAGCAGCTACACGACAGGCTATGGCTACACCTTC
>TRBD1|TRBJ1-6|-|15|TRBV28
CASSPQGARNSPLHF
TGTGCCAGCAGTCCCCAGGGGGCGCGGAATTCACCCCTCCACTTT
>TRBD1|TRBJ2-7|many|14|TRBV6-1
CASSQFRQGIEQYF
TGTGCCAGCAGTCAATTTCGACAGGGAATCGAGCAGTACTTC
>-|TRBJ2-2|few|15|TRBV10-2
CASSHRRDATGELFF
TGCGCCAGCAGCCACAGGCGGGATGCAACCGGGGAGCTGTTTTTT
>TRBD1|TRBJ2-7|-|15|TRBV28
CASSQTGTGLYEQYF
TGTGCCAGCAGTCAGACCGGGACAGGGTTATACGAGCAGTACTTC
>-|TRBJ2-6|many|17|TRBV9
CASSGLQGSLGANVLTF
TGTGCCAGCAGCGGACTTCAGGGTTCACTCGGGGCCAACGTCCTGACTTTC
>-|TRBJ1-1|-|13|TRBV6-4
CASSFGGASEAFF
TGTGCCAGCAGTTTTGGGGGGGCCTCTGAAGCTTTCTTT
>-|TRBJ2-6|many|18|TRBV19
CASSKLIRLDSGANVLTF
TGTGCCAGTAGTAAGCTAATTCGGCTGGACTCTGGGGCCAACGTCCTGACTTTC
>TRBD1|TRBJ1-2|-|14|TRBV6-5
CASSYSRGFYGYTF
TGTGCCAGCAGTTACTCCAGGGGGTTCTATGGCTACACCTTC
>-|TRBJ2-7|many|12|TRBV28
CASSFALREQYF
TGTGCCAGCAGTTTTGCCCTTCGAGAGCAGTACTTC
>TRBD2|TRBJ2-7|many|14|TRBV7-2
CASSSGLVAYEQYF
TGTGCCAGCAGCTCTGGACTAGTGGCCTACGAGCAGTACTTC
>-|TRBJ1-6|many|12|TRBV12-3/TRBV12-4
CASSFPGSPLHF
TGTGCCAGCAGTTTCCCGGGATCACCCCTCCACTTT
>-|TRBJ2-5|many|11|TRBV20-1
CSASTGETQYF
TGCAGTGCTAGTACCGGGGAGACCCAGTACTTC
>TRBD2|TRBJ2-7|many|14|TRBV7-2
CASSLLAGAYEQYF
TGTGCCAGCAGCTTACTCGCGGGAGCCTACGAGCAGTACTTC